Listed below are T cell receptor beta chains from one sample, sequenced in a study of blood T cell repertoires in COVID-19. TCRdb keeps only in-frame clones here, not all; method: immunoSEQ multiplex PCR. This sample has 270,000 or so clones; roughly 85% occur once, and the top ten carry roughly 14%. Sequenced input: peripheral blood. The source of these receptors is a human donor in a cohort sampled during active COVID-19. CDR3s include the opening cysteine and the closing phenylalanine or tryptophan. D genes are given only for firm matches. Not every row has a clone size; where given, it reads once, few, many or a size class.

d_call | j_call | v_call | clone_size | cdr3_aa | cdr3_nt
TRBD1 | TRBJ2-3 | TRBV6-2/TRBV6-3 | . | CASSSRDRFSTDTQYF | TGTGCCAGCAGTTCTCGGGACAGGTTTAGCACAGATACGCAGTATTTT
TRBD1 | TRBJ2-3 | TRBV12-5 | . | CASGIGTARTDTQYF | TGTGCTAGTGGCATCGGGACAGCCCGCACAGATACGCAGTATTTT
. | TRBJ2-7 | TRBV7-9 | . | CASRRTGSYEQYF | TGTGCCAGCAGGCGTACAGGTTCCTACGAGCAGTACTTC
TRBD2 | TRBJ2-7 | TRBV9 | . | CASSVAAGSSAYEQYF | TGTGCCAGCAGCGTCGCAGCGGGGAGTTCCGCATACGAGCAGTACTTC
TRBD2 | TRBJ2-3 | TRBV9 | . | CASSVVASGGTDTQYF | TGTGCCAGCAGCGTAGTCGCTAGCGGGGGCACAGATACGCAGTATTTT
. | TRBJ2-1 | TRBV5-5 | . | CASSLAGNEQFF | TGTGCCAGCAGCTTGGCCGGGAATGAGCAGTTCTTC
. | TRBJ2-7 | TRBV18 | . | CASSRSEGHSYEQYF | TGTGCCAGCTCAAGATCGGAGGGCCACTCCTACGAGCAGTACTTC
TRBD2 | TRBJ2-2 | TRBV3-1/TRBV3-2 | . | CASSASGSRAGELFF | TGTGCCAGCAGTGCTAGCGGGAGTAGGGCCGGGGAGCTGTTTTTT
. | TRBJ2-2 | TRBV7-9 | . | CASSFPTWSPNTGELFF | TGTGCCAGCAGCTTTCCGACCTGGAGTCCGAACACCGGGGAGCTGTTTTTT
. | TRBJ1-2 | TRBV7-2 | . | CASSLDSDYGYTF | TGTGCCAGCAGCTTAGACAGTGACTATGGCTACACCTTC
TRBD1 | TRBJ1-3 | TRBV7-2 | . | CASSSRQGSGNTIYF | TGTGCCAGCAGCTCCCGACAGGGCTCTGGAAACACCATATATTTT
TRBD2 | TRBJ2-7 | TRBV5-5 | once | CASSPTSGSYEQYF | TGTGCCAGCAGCCCGACTAGCGGGTCCTACGAGCAGTACTTC
. | TRBJ1-4 | TRBV25-1 | . | CASSDPRTVNEKLFF | TGTGCCAGCAGTGACCCCAGGACAGTCAATGAAAAACTGTTTTTT
TRBD1 | TRBJ1-6 | TRBV27 | . | CASSLQGARSPLHF | TGTGCCAGCAGTTTACAGGGGGCGCGTTCACCCCTCCACTTT
. | TRBJ1-2 | TRBV27 | few | CASSLSAGVGYTF | TGTGCCAGCAGTTTATCGGCAGGGGTTGGCTACACCTTC
TRBD1 | TRBJ2-3 | TRBV29-1 | . | CSVDKGQGNTDTQYF | TGCAGCGTCGATAAAGGACAGGGGAATACAGATACGCAGTATTTT
TRBD1 | TRBJ1-1 | TRBV18 | . | CASSSRTGENTEAFF | TGTGCCAGCTCAAGCCGGACAGGGGAGAACACTGAAGCTTTCTTT
. | TRBJ1-1 | TRBV19 | once | CASTPTGMNTEAFF | TGTGCCAGTACCCCGACAGGTATGAACACTGAAGCTTTCTTT
. | TRBJ2-2 | TRBV7-2 | . | CASSLKGTLNTGELFF | TGTGCCAGCAGCTTAAAAGGGACACTTAACACCGGGGAGCTGTTTTTT
TRBD1 | TRBJ2-1 | TRBV18 | . | CASSTGTGVDNEQFF | TGTGCCAGCTCAACAGGGACAGGGGTTGACAATGAGCAGTTCTTC
. | TRBJ1-4 | TRBV21-1 | . | CASSKSGSGEKLFF | TGTGCCAGCAGCAAGTCCGGGTCGGGAGAAAAACTGTTTTTT
. | TRBJ1-1 | TRBV5-5 | . | CASSGNRAMNTEAFF | TGTGCCAGCAGCGGAAACAGGGCCATGAACACTGAAGCTTTCTTT
TRBD2 | TRBJ2-1 | TRBV11-2 | . | CASSPRGLAGLNEQFF | TGTGCCAGCAGCCCTCGGGGACTAGCGGGACTCAATGAGCAGTTCTTC
. | TRBJ2-1 | TRBV3-1/TRBV3-2 | few | CASSRLDYYEQFF | TGTGCCAGCAGCCGGTTGGACTATTATGAGCAGTTCTTC
TRBD2 | TRBJ2-7 | TRBV7-6 | . | CASSFSGSSEQYF | TGTGCCAGCAGCTTTAGCGGGAGCAGCGAGCAGTACTTC
. | TRBJ2-5 | TRBV6-6 | . | CASSYSPRREGETQYF | TGTGCCAGCAGTTACTCCCCTAGGCGGGAAGGTGAGACCCAGTACTTC
. | TRBJ1-3 | TRBV2 | few | CASADSRSGNTIYF | TGTGCCAGCGCGGACAGTAGATCTGGAAACACCATATATTTT
. | TRBJ2-2 | TRBV5-5 | . | CASSLNAGRNTGELFF | TGTGCCAGCAGCTTGAACGCGGGGAGGAACACCGGGGAGCTGTTTTTT
. | TRBJ1-1 | TRBV7-8 | . | CASSLTGNTEAFF | TGTGCCAGCAGCTTGACGGGAAACACTGAAGCTTTCTTT
TRBD2 | TRBJ2-1 | TRBV5-1 | . | CASSLTGLWTSGSVEQFF | TGCGCCAGCAGCTTGACAGGGCTTTGGACTAGCGGGAGTGTTGAGCAGTTCTTC
TRBD1 | TRBJ1-2 | TRBV10-3 | . | CAISGGRGSYGYTF | TGTGCCATCAGTGGCGGCAGGGGGAGCTATGGCTACACCTTC
. | TRBJ1-4 | TRBV14 | . | CASSHERVGTMNEKLFF | TGTGCCAGCAGCCACGAGAGGGTGGGCACCATGAATGAAAAACTGTTTTTT
TRBD2 | TRBJ2-2 | TRBV5-1 | . | CASSTPLAGLREGGELFF | TGCGCCAGCAGCACACCACTAGCGGGCCTAAGAGAAGGAGGGGAGCTGTTTTTT
. | TRBJ2-7 | TRBV5-5 | . | CASSSDIYEQYF | TGTGCCAGCAGCTCTGACATCTACGAGCAGTACTTC
. | TRBJ1-5 | TRBV5-4 | . | CASSTGGVQPQHF | TGTGCCAGCAGTACTGGGGGGGTCCAGCCCCAGCATTTT
. | TRBJ2-7 | TRBV28 | . | CAILPRAPKSYEQYF | TGTGCCATCCTACCCAGGGCCCCTAAGTCCTACGAGCAGTACTTC
TRBD1 | TRBJ2-7 | TRBV5-1 | . | CASSWGGTGGYEQYF | TGCGCCAGCAGCTGGGGCGGGACAGGGGGCTACGAGCAGTACTTC
TRBD2 | TRBJ2-7 | TRBV4-3 | few | CASSQDLAALSSYEQYF | TGCGCCAGCAGCCAAGACCTAGCGGCGCTGAGCTCCTACGAGCAGTACTTC
TRBD2 | TRBJ2-7 | TRBV9 | . | CASSTGLAGDEQYF | TGTGCCAGCAGCACGGGACTAGCGGGAGACGAGCAGTACTTC
. | TRBJ1-2 | TRBV6-2/TRBV6-3 | . | CASSYSGAGGYTF | TGTGCCAGCAGTTACTCGGGGGCGGGCGGCTACACCTTC
. | TRBJ2-5 | TRBV7-9 | . | CASSLEHTQETQYF | TGTGCCAGCAGCTTAGAACATACCCAAGAGACCCAGTACTTC
TRBD2 | TRBJ2-7 | TRBV19 | . | CASSTSLAEYEQYF | TGTGCCAGTAGTACCTCCCTAGCGGAGTACGAGCAGTACTTC
. | TRBJ2-7 | TRBV7-7 | . | CASSLVKACRAHSYEQYF | TGTGCTAGCAGCTTAGTGAAAGCATGCAGGGCTCATTCCTACGAGCAGTACTTC
TRBD1 | TRBJ1-2 | TRBV5-5 | . | CASSLGIRQGEEYGYTF | TGTGCCAGCAGCTTGGGTATTCGGCAGGGGGAGGAATATGGCTACACCTTC
. | TRBJ1-1 | TRBV2 | . | CASRVTEAFF | TGTGCCAGTAGAGTCACTGAAGCTTTCTTT
TRBD2 | TRBJ2-3 | TRBV29-1 | . | CSVVAASGSVSDTQYF | TGCAGCGTTGTGGCGGCTAGCGGGAGCGTCTCAGATACGCAGTATTTT
. | TRBJ1-6 | TRBV29-1 | . | CSVGESLNSPLHF | TGCAGCGTAGGAGAAAGCTTGAATTCACCCCTCCACTTT
. | TRBJ1-2 | TRBV6-5 | . | CASSYDRLHYGYTF | TGTGCCAGCAGTTACGACAGGTTACACTATGGCTACACCTTC
TRBD2 | TRBJ2-1 | TRBV2 | . | CASSRLARSSYNEQFF | TGTGCCAGCAGCCGACTAGCGAGGAGCTCCTACAATGAGCAGTTCTTC
TRBD1 | TRBJ1-2 | TRBV7-2 | many | CASSFGTADANTF | TGTGCCAGCAGCTTCGGGACAGCCGACGCTAACACCTTC
TRBD2 | TRBJ2-3 | TRBV7-6 | . | CASSPSGSSTDTQYF | TGTGCCAGCAGCCCTAGCGGGAGTAGCACAGATACGCAGTATTTT
. | TRBJ1-5 | TRBV6-2/TRBV6-3 | . | CASSYLFGGEPQHF | TGTGCCAGCAGTTACCTTTTTGGGGGGGAGCCCCAGCATTTT
. | TRBJ2-7 | TRBV7-2 | . | CASSLIPFSYEQYF | TGTGCCAGCAGCTTAATCCCTTTCTCCTACGAGCAGTACTTC
TRBD1 | TRBJ1-4 | TRBV5-4 | . | CASSSGGGITNEKLFF | TGTGCCAGCAGCTCAGGGGGCGGAATTACTAATGAAAAACTGTTTTTT